Sequencing of this T cell receptor (beta chain) was carried out in a study of identifying expanded T cells in peripheral blood. General study points: Two-week clone count variance significantly increased as total template count grew. Differentially abundant clones: 0.95 to 1.5 between replicates, about 15 at roughly 13 days, 19 at four.

The germline V gene encodes CDR1 SGHAT and CDR2 FQNNGV. This CDR3 has 14 residues. V was cut by 6 bases and J by 2 bases, with 13 bases left in between. Sequencing was performed with immunoSEQ multiplex PCR; in TCRdb, only in-frame clones are kept and a portion is missing. The repertoire has 60,000 to 70,000 clones, approximately 87% of them found once; the top ten carry around 4.7%. During the collection period, no donor immune events like infections were recorded. With regard to this clone: The antigen is undetermined.

The chain joins TRBV11-2 to TRBJ1-1, with no clear D. The sequencing sample was made of blood. The receptor was isolated from a person between 18 and 69 years old in good health. The DNA for the CDR3 is TGTGCCAGCAGAGTCTCTAACCTCAACACTGAAGCTTTCTTT. Its translation: CASRVSNLNTEAFF.